One and the same sample provided the 3 T cell receptor beta chains below, sequenced in a study of T-cell reconstitution after alpha-beta-depleted transplantation in children. Unique molecular identifiers tagged the TCRbeta library. TCRdb recomputed calls from the PCR reads with MiXCR, one row per CDR3 protein. The table lists fewer than 150,000 distinct CDR3 sequences, under 25% of them singletons. The sequenced sample was PBMCs, mostly from graft donor cells, obtained 180 days after TCRalphabeta/CD19-depleted stem cell transplant. These receptors originate from a male patient aged 2 to 10 who had a stem cell transplant for chronic granulomatous disease, so the T cells may come from the graft donor.

This clonotype has a handful of counts. The chain links TRBV7-7 to TRBJ2-5; weak D call: TRBD1 (6 bases). Trimming shortened V by 3 bases and J by 3 bases, and 14 bases separated the two germline ends. The CDR3 has 15 amino acids. Germline CDR1 SSHAT, CDR2 FNYEAQ (reference sequence). The CDR3 region has the DNA TGTGCCAGCAGCTTGGGGTCCCGACAGGAAGAGACCCAGTACTTC. This codes for CASSLGSRQEETQYF.

Ten or more counts support this clonotype. The rearrangement uses TRBV9 and TRBJ2-2, with D perhaps matching TRBD1 (5 bases). Germline CDR1 SGDLS, CDR2 YYNGEE. V shed 0 bases and J shed 6 bases, with 6 bases lying between them. The CDR3 extends over 13 amino acids. CDR3 DNA: TGTGCCAGCAGCGTAGGGGGCCCCGGGGAGCTGTTTTTT. As protein: CASSVGGPGELFF.

This clonotype occurred a few times. The chain employs TRBV20-1 and TRBJ2-3; TRBD1 aligns across 7 bases. The J segment lost 2 bases and the V segment lost 6 bases, leaving 11 bases of the junction unmatched. CDR3 length: 15 amino acids. In germline, CDR1 is DFQATT, CDR2 SNEGSKA (reference sequence). The CDR3 loop is CSACPQGETTDTQYF. As DNA, the CDR3 is TGCAGTGCCTGTCCCCAGGGGGAAACCACAGATACGCAGTATTTT.